This is a list of T cell receptor beta chains from one sample in a study of PD-L1 blockade in urothelial cancer. Some clones are missing from TCRdb's copy, which holds only in-frame ones; the method was immunoSEQ multiplex PCR. In the table there are 45,000 to 70,000 clones, approximately 85% of which are singletons. This material consisted of PBMCs, taken around atezolizumab (anti-PD-L1) treatment. The receptors originated from a man aged 65-85 years with urothelial cancer. Both conserved end residues are part of each CDR3. The D gene is left open where the match is weak. Size is omitted from some rows. Given values are once, few, many or a class for expanded clones.

clone_size | d_call | j_call | v_call | cdr3_nt | cdr3_aa
. | . | TRBJ1-2 | TRBV4-2 | TGTGCCAGCAGCCAAGATTCGGCGGGATCGGTTTATGGCTACACCTTC | CASSQDSAGSVYGYTF
. | . | TRBJ1-2 | TRBV9 | TGTGCCAGCAGCGCGACAGGATCTAACTATGGCTACACCTTC | CASSATGSNYGYTF
. | TRBD2 | TRBJ2-1 | TRBV4-2 | TGTGCCAGCAGCCCCTCTAGTGCGGGAGAGGGCGGTGAGCAGTTCTTC | CASSPSSAGEGGEQFF
. | TRBD2 | TRBJ2-7 | TRBV5-6 | TGTGCCAGCAGCTGGGGGGGCTCCTACGAGCAGTACTTC | CASSWGGSYEQYF
. | TRBD1 | TRBJ2-7 | TRBV7-3 | TGTGCCAGCAGGGCCGGGACAGGACACGAGCAGTACTTC | CASRAGTGHEQYF
once | . | TRBJ1-2 | TRBV5-1 | TGCGCCAGCAGCTTGTCTTTAACGGTGACTTTCTATGGCTACACCTTC | CASSLSLTVTFYGYTF
. | TRBD2 | TRBJ2-5 | TRBV7-8 | TGTGCCAGCAGCCCCGGTTCGACTAGCGGTCAAGAGACCCAGTACTTC | CASSPGSTSGQETQYF
. | . | TRBJ2-7 | TRBV4-1 | TGCGCCAGCAGCCAAGGCCGGGACACCTACGAGCAGTACTTC | CASSQGRDTYEQYF
. | . | TRBJ2-2 | TRBV10-3 | TGTGCCATCGGACTGACGGCGGGGGGGGAGCTGTTTTTT | CAIGLTAGGELFF
. | . | TRBJ2-1 | TRBV15 | TGTGCCACCAGCAGAGATAAGGGGAGGCCCTGGGATGAGCAGTTCTTC | CATSRDKGRPWDEQFF
. | . | TRBJ2-5 | TRBV27 | TGTGCCAGCAGTTTACGAGGTGGGGCCCAAGAGACCCAGTACTTC | CASSLRGGAQETQYF
. | TRBD1 | TRBJ1-4 | TRBV30 | TGTGCCTGGAGGCCAAAGGGACAGAGTAATGAAAAACTGTTTTTT | CAWRPKGQSNEKLFF
. | TRBD1 | TRBJ1-1 | TRBV7-9 | TGTGCCAGCAGCGCCGAACAGGGGTCCGAAAACACTGAAGCTTTCTTT | CASSAEQGSENTEAFF
. | TRBD1 | TRBJ1-3 | TRBV30 | TGTGCCTGGAGTCCAACAGGGGTGGGAAACACCATATATTTT | CAWSPTGVGNTIYF
. | . | TRBJ2-5 | TRBV10-1 | TGCGCCAGCAGTGAGTCCCAGGGGAAGGGAGAGACCCAGTACTTC | CASSESQGKGETQYF
. | TRBD1 | TRBJ2-7 | TRBV5-1 | TGCGCCAGCAGCTTGGGCCCGACAGGGTCCTCCTACGAGCAGTACTTC | CASSLGPTGSSYEQYF
. | . | TRBJ1-5 | TRBV19 | TGTGCCAGTAGTCGGCAGGGCGAGGGCAATCAGCCCCAGCATTTT | CASSRQGEGNQPQHF
. | . | TRBJ1-1 | TRBV5-1 | TGCGCCAGCAGCTTGGTGGCAGGGAATATGAACACTGAAGCTTTCTTT | CASSLVAGNMNTEAFF
. | . | TRBJ2-6 | TRBV5-1 | TGCGCCAGCAGAAAGACATCTCCCGCCTCTGGGGCCAACGTCCTGACTTTC | CASRKTSPASGANVLTF
once | TRBD1 | TRBJ2-2 | TRBV4-2 | TGTGCCAGCAGCCTTCTTCCGACAGGGGACCCCGGGGAGCTGTTTTTT | CASSLLPTGDPGELFF
. | TRBD2 | TRBJ2-1 | TRBV27 | TGTGCCAGCACCGCCTATAAGACTAGCGGGGCCTACAATGAGCAGTTCTTC | CASTAYKTSGAYNEQFF
. | . | TRBJ1-1 | TRBV6-6 | TGTGCCAGCAGTTATGGAGGCACTGAAGCTTTCTTT | CASSYGGTEAFF
. | . | TRBJ2-5 | TRBV5-4 | TGTGCCAGCAGCTTTAAGGGGGAATTAAGAGAGACCCAGTACTTC | CASSFKGELRETQYF
once | TRBD2 | TRBJ2-1 | TRBV5-1 | TGCGCCAGCAGCTTGGCCTCTAGCGGCTCCTACAATGAGCAGTTCTTC | CASSLASSGSYNEQFF
few | TRBD1 | TRBJ1-2 | TRBV20-1 | TGCAGTGCTGCCCGGGACAGGTACACCTTC | CSAARDRYTF
. | TRBD1 | TRBJ1-2 | TRBV29-1 | TGCAGCGTTGATACAGGGGATGGCTACACCTTC | CSVDTGDGYTF
. | . | TRBJ1-2 | TRBV29-1 | TGCAGCGTTCCCAGTAGACACCGGGGGAACTATGGCTACACCTTC | CSVPSRHRGNYGYTF
. | . | TRBJ1-1 | TRBV7-6 | TGTGCCAGCAGCTTAACAGGTGGCACTGAAGCTTTCTTT | CASSLTGGTEAFF
once | . | TRBJ2-2 | TRBV10-3 | TGTGCCATCAGTGAAGGGGGGGGCACCGGGGAGCTGTTTTTT | CAISEGGGTGELFF
few | TRBD1 | TRBJ2-2 | TRBV5-5 | TGTGCCAGCAGTTTGGGGACAGCGAACACCGGGGAGCTGTTTTTT | CASSLGTANTGELFF
. | TRBD2 | TRBJ2-5 | TRBV5-4 | TGTGCCAGCAGCGGGGACGGGAGGGAGACCCAGTACTTC | CASSGDGRETQYF
. | TRBD2 | TRBJ2-7 | TRBV6-1 | TGTGCCAGCAGTGACCTAGCGGGAGCTTCGTACGAGCAGTACTTC | CASSDLAGASYEQYF
. | . | TRBJ1-2 | TRBV5-1 | TGCGCCAGCAGCCCGGGTATGGGTTATGGCTACACCTTC | CASSPGMGYGYTF